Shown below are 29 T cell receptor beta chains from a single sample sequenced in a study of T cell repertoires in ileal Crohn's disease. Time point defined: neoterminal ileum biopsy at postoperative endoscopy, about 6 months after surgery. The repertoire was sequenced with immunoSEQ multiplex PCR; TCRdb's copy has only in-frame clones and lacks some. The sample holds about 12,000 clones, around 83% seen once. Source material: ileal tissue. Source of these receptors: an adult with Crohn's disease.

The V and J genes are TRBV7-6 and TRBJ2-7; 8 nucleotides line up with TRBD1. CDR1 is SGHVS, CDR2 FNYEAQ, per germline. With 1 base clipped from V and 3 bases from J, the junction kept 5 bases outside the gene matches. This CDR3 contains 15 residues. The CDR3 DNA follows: TGTGCCAGCAGCTTAGACCAGGACAGGGTCTACGAGCAGTACTTC. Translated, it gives CASSLDQDRVYEQYF. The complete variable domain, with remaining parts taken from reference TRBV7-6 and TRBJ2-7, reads GAGVSQSPRYKVTKRGQDVALRCDPISGHVSLYWYRQALGQGPEFLTYFNYEAQQDKSGLPNDRFSAERPEGSISTLTIQRTEQRDSAMYRCASSLDQDRVYEQYFGPGTRLTVT.

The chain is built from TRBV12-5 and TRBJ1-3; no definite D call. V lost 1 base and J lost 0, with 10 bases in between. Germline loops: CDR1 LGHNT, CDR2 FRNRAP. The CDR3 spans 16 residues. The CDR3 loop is CASGLGPGSSGNTIYF. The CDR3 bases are TGTGCTAGTGGTTTGGGGCCAGGCAGCTCTGGAAACACCATATATTTT.

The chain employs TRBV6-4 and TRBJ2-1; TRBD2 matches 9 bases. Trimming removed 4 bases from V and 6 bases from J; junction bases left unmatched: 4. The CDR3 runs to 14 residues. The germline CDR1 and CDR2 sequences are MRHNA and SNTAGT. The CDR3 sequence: CASSASGIPNEQFF. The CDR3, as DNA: TGTGCCAGCAGTGCTAGCGGGATCCCCAATGAGCAGTTCTTC.

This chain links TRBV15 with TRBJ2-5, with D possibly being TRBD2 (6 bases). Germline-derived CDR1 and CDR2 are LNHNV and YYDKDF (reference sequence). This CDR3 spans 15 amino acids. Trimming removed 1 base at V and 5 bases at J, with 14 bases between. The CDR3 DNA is TGTGCCACCAGCAGAGCCGGCGGGGCGGGGGAGACCCAGTACTTC. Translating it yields CATSRAGGAGETQYF.

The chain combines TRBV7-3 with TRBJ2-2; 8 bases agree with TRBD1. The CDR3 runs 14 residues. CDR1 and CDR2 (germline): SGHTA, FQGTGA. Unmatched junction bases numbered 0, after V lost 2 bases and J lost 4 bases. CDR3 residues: CASSLGTGTGELFF. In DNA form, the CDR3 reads TGTGCCAGCAGCTTAGGGACAGGCACCGGGGAGCTGTTTTTT.

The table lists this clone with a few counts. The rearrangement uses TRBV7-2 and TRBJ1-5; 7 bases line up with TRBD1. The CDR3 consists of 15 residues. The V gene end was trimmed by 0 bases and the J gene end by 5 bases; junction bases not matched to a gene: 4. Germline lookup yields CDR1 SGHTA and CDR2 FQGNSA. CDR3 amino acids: CASSLATGFDQPQHF. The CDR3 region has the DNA TGTGCCAGCAGCTTAGCGACAGGGTTTGATCAGCCCCAGCATTTT.

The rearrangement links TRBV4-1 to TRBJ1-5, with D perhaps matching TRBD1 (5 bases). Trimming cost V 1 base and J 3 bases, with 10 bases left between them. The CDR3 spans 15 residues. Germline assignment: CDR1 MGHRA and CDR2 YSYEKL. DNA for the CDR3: TGCGCCAGCAGCCAAGTTCAGGGTCACAATCAGCCCCAGCATTTT. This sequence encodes CASSQVQGHNQPQHF.

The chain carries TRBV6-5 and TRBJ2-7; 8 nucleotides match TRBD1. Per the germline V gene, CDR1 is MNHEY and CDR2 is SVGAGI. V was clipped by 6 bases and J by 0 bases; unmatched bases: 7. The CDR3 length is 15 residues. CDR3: CASRLTGGSSYEQYF. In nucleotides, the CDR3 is TGTGCCAGCAGACTTACAGGGGGAAGCTCCTACGAGCAGTACTTC.

This CDR3 reads CASTKRDSYNEQFF. CDR3 DNA: TGTGCCAGCACCAAGCGGGACTCCTACAATGAGCAGTTCTTC. V and J are TRBV6-1 and TRBJ2-1; 7 bases agree with TRBD2. Trimming removed 7 bases from V and 0 bases from J; junction bases left unmatched: 3. This CDR3 is built from 14 residues. The germline V gene encodes CDR1 MNHNS and CDR2 SASEGT.

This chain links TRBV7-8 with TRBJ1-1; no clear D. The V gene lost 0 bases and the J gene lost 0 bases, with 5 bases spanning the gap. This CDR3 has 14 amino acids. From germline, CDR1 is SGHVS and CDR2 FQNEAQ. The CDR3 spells CASSLAHMNTEAFF. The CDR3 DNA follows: TGTGCCAGCAGCTTAGCCCACATGAACACTGAAGCTTTCTTT.

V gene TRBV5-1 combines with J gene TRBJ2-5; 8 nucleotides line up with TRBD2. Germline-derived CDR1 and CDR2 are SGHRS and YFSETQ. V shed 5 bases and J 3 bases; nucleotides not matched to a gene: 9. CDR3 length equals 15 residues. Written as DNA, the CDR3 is TGCGCCAGCAGGCCCTTGACTAGCGAGGAAGAGACCCAGTACTTC. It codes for CASRPLTSEEETQYF.

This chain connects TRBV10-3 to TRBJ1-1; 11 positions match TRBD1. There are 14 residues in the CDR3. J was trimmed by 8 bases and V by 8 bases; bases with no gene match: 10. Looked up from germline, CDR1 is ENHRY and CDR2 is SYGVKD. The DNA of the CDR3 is TGTGCCATCCAAAAGGGACAGGGGGGGGAGGAAGCTTTCTTT. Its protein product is CAIQKGQGGEEAFF.

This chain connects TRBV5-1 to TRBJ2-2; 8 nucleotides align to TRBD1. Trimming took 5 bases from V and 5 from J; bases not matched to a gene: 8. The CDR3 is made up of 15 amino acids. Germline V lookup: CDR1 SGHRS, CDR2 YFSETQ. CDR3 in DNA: TGCGCCAGCAGTTCGGACAGGGTTATAACCGGGGAGCTGTTTTTT. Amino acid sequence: CASSSDRVITGELFF.

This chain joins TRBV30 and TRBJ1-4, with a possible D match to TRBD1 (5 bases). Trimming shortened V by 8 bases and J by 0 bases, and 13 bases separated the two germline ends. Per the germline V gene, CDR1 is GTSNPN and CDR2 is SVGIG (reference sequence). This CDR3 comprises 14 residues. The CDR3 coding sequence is TGTGCCGGTACTCCAGGGTCAACTAATGAAAAACTGTTTTTT. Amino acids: CAGTPGSTNEKLFF.

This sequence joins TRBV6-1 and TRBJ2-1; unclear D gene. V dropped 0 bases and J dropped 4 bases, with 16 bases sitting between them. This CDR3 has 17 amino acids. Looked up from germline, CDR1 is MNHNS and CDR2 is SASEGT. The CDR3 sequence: CASSEAPTIIPYNEQFF. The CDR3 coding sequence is TGTGCCAGCAGTGAAGCCCCCACTATAATCCCTTACAATGAGCAGTTCTTC.

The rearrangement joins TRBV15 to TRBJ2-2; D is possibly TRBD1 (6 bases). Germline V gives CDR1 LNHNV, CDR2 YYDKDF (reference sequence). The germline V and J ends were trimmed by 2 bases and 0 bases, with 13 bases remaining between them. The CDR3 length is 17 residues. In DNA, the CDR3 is TGTGCCACCAGCAGAACAACCGGGACACCGAACACCGGGGAGCTGTTTTTT. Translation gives CATSRTTGTPNTGELFF.

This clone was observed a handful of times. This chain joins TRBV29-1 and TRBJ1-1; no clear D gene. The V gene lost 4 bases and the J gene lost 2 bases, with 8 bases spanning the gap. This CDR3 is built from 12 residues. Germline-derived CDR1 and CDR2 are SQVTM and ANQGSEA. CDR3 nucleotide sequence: TGCAGCGTTGGGCAGTTTAACACTGAAGCTTTCTTT. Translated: CSVGQFNTEAFF.

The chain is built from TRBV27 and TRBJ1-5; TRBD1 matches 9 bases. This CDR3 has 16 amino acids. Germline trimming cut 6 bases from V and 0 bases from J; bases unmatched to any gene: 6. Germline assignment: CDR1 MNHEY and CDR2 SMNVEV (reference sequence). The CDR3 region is CASSATGGGSNQPQHF. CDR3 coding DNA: TGTGCCAGCAGCGCCACAGGGGGCGGTAGCAATCAGCCCCAGCATTTT.

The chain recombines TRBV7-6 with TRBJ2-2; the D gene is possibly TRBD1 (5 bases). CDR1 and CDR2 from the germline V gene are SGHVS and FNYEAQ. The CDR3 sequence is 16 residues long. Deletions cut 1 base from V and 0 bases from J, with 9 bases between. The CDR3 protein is CASSLGWTTNTGELFF. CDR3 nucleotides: TGTGCCAGCAGCTTAGGTTGGACAACGAACACCGGGGAGCTGTTTTTT.

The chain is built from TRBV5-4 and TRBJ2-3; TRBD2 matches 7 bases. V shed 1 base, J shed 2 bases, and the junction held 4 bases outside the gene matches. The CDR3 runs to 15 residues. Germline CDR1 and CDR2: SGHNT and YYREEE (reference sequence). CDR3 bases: TGTGCCAGCAGCTTGTCTAGCGGTAACACAGATACGCAGTATTTT. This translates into CASSLSSGNTDTQYF.

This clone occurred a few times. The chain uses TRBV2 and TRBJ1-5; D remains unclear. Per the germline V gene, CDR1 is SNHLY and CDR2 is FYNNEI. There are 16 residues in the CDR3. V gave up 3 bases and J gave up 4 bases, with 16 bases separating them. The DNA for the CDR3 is TGTGCCAGCAGTGAGCAGTATTGGACTAGTAATCAGCCCCAGCATTTT. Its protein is CASSEQYWTSNQPQHF.

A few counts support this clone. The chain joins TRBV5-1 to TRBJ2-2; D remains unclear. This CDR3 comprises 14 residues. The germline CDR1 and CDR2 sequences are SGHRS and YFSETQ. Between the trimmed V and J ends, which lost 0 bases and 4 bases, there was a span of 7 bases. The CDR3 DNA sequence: TGCGCCAGCAGCTTGGGGTTACTCACCGGGGAGCTGTTTTTT. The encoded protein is CASSLGLLTGELFF.

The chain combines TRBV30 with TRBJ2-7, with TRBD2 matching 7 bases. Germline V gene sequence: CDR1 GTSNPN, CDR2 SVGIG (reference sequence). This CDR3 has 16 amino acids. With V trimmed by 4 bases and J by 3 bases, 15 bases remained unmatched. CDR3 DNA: TGTGCCTGGACCACGGGAGCGGGATTCGGAGACTACGAGCAGTACTTC. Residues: CAWTTGAGFGDYEQYF.

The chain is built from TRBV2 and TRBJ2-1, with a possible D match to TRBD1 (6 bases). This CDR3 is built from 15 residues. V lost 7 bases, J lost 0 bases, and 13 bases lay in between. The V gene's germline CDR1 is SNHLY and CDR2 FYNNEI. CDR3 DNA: TGTGCCAGCAAATACAGGGCGAGCTCCTACAATGAGCAGTTCTTC. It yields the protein CASKYRASSYNEQFF.

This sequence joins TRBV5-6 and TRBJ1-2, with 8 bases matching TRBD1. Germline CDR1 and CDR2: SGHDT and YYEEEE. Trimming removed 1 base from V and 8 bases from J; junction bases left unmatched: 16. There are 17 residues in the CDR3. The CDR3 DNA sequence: TGTGCCAGCAGCTTGACCCTTTACTTGGACAGGGAAGGGGGCTACACCTTC. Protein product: CASSLTLYLDREGGYTF.

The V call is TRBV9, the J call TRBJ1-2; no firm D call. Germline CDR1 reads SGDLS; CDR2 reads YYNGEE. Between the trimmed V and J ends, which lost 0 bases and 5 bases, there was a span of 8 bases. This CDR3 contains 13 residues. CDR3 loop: CASSVAGRYGYTF. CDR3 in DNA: TGTGCCAGCAGCGTAGCAGGAAGGTATGGCTACACCTTC.

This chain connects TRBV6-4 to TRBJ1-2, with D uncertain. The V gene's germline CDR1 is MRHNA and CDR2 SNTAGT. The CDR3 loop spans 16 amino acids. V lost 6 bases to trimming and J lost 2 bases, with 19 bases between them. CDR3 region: CASRGRDRGGNYGYTF. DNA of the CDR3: TGTGCCAGCAGAGGGAGGGATAGAGGAGGCAACTATGGCTACACCTTC.

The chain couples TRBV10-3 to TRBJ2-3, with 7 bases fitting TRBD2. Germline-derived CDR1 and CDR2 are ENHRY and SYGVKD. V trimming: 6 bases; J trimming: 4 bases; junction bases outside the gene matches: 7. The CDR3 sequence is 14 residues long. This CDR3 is CAISLAGAADTQYF. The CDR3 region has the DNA TGTGCCATCAGCTTAGCGGGCGCGGCAGATACGCAGTATTTT.

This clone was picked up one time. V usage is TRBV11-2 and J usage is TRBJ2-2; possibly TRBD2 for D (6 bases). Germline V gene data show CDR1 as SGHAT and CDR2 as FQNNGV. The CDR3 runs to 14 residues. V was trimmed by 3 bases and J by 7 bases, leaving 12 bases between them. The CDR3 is CASSFWRAGGELFF. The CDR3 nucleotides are TGTGCCAGCAGCTTTTGGAGGGCCGGCGGGGAGCTGTTTTTT.